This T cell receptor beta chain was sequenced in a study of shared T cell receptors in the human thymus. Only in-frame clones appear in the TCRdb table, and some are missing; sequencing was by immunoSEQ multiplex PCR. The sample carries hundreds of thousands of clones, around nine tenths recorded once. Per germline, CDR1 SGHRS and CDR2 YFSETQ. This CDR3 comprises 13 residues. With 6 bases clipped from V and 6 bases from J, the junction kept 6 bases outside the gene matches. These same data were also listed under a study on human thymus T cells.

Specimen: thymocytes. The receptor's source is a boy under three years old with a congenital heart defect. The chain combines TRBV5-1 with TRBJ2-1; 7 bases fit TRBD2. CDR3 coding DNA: TGCGCCAGCACGAGCGGGATCCCCAATGAGCAGTTCTTC. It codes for CASTSGIPNEQFF.